Shown below are 30 T cell receptor beta chains from a single sample sequenced in a study of spatial heterogeneity in lung cancer (dated 2019 in TCRdb). The sample's time point label, decoded: sample taken at primary tumor resection. For TCR sequencing, whole RNA was extracted from tumor and nontumor lung tissue, or from cryopreserved PBMC samples, and no cell sorting was done. Receptor amplification or capture employed 5' RACE. Sequencing used a NextSeq 500. Using fastp trimming at Q25 and MiXCR clonotype assembly, TCRdb reanalyzed the public sequencing data and kept in-frame beta chains. For every CDR3 protein sequence, its rows merge into one entry that carries the most common genes and DNA. This sample is represented by roughly 25,000 distinct CDR3 sequences; roughly 7% of them were singletons. The ten largest clonotypes hold roughly an eighth of the sample. This sample comprised PBMCs, obtained at surgery. All receptors come from a male donor with early-stage non-small cell lung cancer.

The chain employs TRBV2 and TRBJ1-2; 7 bases agree with TRBD1. The J segment lost 3 bases and the V segment lost 4 bases, leaving 2 bases of the junction unmatched. The CDR3 covers 13 residues. The germline CDR1 and CDR2 sequences are SNHLY and FYNNEI. The CDR3 nucleotides read TGTGCCAGCAGTGCTACAGGGGACTATGGCTACACCTTC. It encodes CASSATGDYGYTF.

CDR3 sequence (DNA): TGTGCCAGCAGCATCAGGACAGGGCTCATGAACACTGAAGCTTTCTTT. Translating it yields CASSIRTGLMNTEAFF. V usage is TRBV7-2 and J usage is TRBJ1-1, with TRBD1 matching 8 bases. Germline CDR1 and CDR2: SGHTA and FQGNSA. The CDR3 runs 16 residues. Trimming at V came to 5 bases and at J to 0 bases, leaving 8 bases not matched to a gene.

This clonotype is labeled medium-sized. The genes are TRBV28 and TRBJ1-1; D gene ambiguous. Trimming took off 5 bases at V and 9 bases at J, with 13 bases between the two ends. Germline V gives CDR1 MDHEN, CDR2 SYDVKM. The length of the CDR3 is 12 residues. The DNA of the CDR3 is TGTGCCAGCAGTCCACGGACGGAAAAAGCTTTCTTT. This gives the protein CASSPRTEKAFF.

Ten or more counts support this clonotype. The chain is built from TRBV5-1 and TRBJ1-1, with a tentative D call TRBD1 (5 bases). CDR1 is SGHRS, CDR2 YFSETQ, per germline. This CDR3 has 13 amino acids. Trimming took off 0 bases at V and 4 bases at J, with 7 bases between the two ends. DNA for the CDR3: TGCGCCAGCAGCTTGGAGGGGTTCACTGAAGCTTTCTTT. It encodes CASSLEGFTEAFF.

Ten or more counts support this clonotype. CDR3 in amino acids: CASSLLPGQFSYEQYF. The DNA of the CDR3 is TGTGCCAGCAGCTTGCTACCGGGACAGTTTTCCTACGAGCAGTACTTC. The V and J genes are TRBV7-8 and TRBJ2-7, with 7 bases that match TRBD1. V dropped 3 bases and J dropped 1; count of bases not matched to a gene: 9. Looked up from germline, CDR1 is SGHVS and CDR2 is FQNEAQ. The CDR3 is made up of 16 amino acids. Full variable domain (rest looked up from reference TRBV7-8 and TRBJ2-7): GAGVSQSPRYKVAKRGQDVALRCDPISGHVSLFWYQQALGQGPEFLTYFQNEAQLDKSGLPSDRFFAERPEGSVSTLKIQRTQQEDSAVYLCASSLLPGQFSYEQYFGPGTRLTVT.

This clonotype was seen a few times. This chain joins TRBV28 and TRBJ1-1; tentatively, D is TRBD1 (5 bases). This CDR3 region has 15 residues. The ends were cut back, 3 bases at V and 4 bases at J, with 15 bases in the middle. Per the germline V gene, CDR1 is MDHEN and CDR2 is SYDVKM. The CDR3 reads CASSFIKGLSTEAFF. The CDR3 DNA reads TGTGCCAGCAGTTTTATCAAGGGGCTCAGCACTGAAGCTTTCTTT. Full variable domain (remainder filled in from reference TRBV28 and TRBJ1-1): DVKVTQSSRYLVKRTGEKVFLECVQDMDHENMFWYRQDPGLGLRLIYFSYDVKMKEKGDIPEGYSVSREKKERFSLILESASTNQTSMYLCASSFIKGLSTEAFFGQGTRLTVV.

This chain links TRBV2 with TRBJ1-5; D not certain. Germline-derived CDR1 and CDR2 are SNHLY and FYNNEI. Deletions cut 8 bases from V and 8 bases from J, with 13 bases between. The CDR3 loop spans 12 amino acids. DNA of the CDR3: TGTGCCAGCGGTGGGGAAATTAAGCCCCAGCATTTT. Amino acid sequence: CASGGEIKPQHF.

The chain combines TRBV20-1 with TRBJ2-4; the match to TRBD2 covers 8 bases. After removal of 5 bases from V and 7 bases from J, the junction contained 10 bases not matched to a gene. The CDR3 runs 14 residues. Per the germline V gene, CDR1 is DFQATT and CDR2 is SNEGSKA (reference sequence). CDR3 protein: CSASPGTRGNIQYF. CDR3 sequence (DNA): TGCAGTGCTTCCCCCGGGACTAGGGGGAACATTCAGTACTTC.

This clonotype is medium-sized by share. The chain carries TRBV7-2 and TRBJ1-5; D ambiguous. CDR1 is SGHTA and CDR2 is FQGNSA in the germline V gene. The germline V and J ends were trimmed by 2 bases and 4 bases, with 6 bases remaining between them. This CDR3 contains 13 residues. The CDR3 nucleotides are TGTGCCAGCAGCTTAACGGGTAATCAGCCCCAGCATTTT. Its translation: CASSLTGNQPQHF.

This clonotype was picked up many times. The J gene is TRBJ2-7, the V gene TRBV7-9; no reliable D call. The CDR3 length is 15 residues. Deletions cut 2 bases from V and 0 bases from J, with 11 bases between. CDR1 and CDR2 from the germline V gene are SEHNR and FQNEAQ (reference sequence). CDR3 sequence (DNA): TGTGCCAGCAGCTTAACGGATCTTACCTCCTACGAGCAGTACTTC. It yields the protein CASSLTDLTSYEQYF.

This chain uses TRBV7-8 with TRBJ1-2; possible D gene TRBD1, 5 bases. V was pared by 1 base and J by 3 bases, with 15 bases between. The CDR3 is 16 residues long. Germline V gives CDR1 SGHVS, CDR2 FQNEAQ. Here the CDR3 DNA reads TGTGCCAGCAGCTTAGATCTAGTGGGGACTGACTATGGCTACACCTTC. Its translation: CASSLDLVGTDYGYTF.

Many counts were recorded for this clonotype. The genes are TRBV10-3 and TRBJ2-7; 14 bases line up with TRBD2. The CDR3 totals 18 residues. From germline, CDR1 is ENHRY and CDR2 SYGVKD. Losses at the gene ends were 7 bases for V and 0 bases for J; bases not matched to a gene: 11. The CDR3 DNA reads as TGTGCCATCAACTCCGGGACTAGCGGGAGAGGATTCTCCTACGAGCAGTACTTC. It is translated as CAINSGTSGRGFSYEQYF.

The chain joins TRBV28 to TRBJ1-1, with D uncertain. Trimming cost V 8 bases and J 6 bases, with 10 bases left between them. Germline-derived CDR1 and CDR2 are MDHEN and SYDVKM. The CDR3 loop spans 11 amino acids. CDR3 sequence: CASAGLAEAFF. CDR3 DNA: TGTGCCAGCGCAGGACTAGCTGAAGCTTTCTTT.

This clonotype occurred many times. The chain joins TRBV20-1 to TRBJ2-5; D remains ambiguous. From germline, CDR1 is DFQATT and CDR2 SNEGSKA (reference sequence). The CDR3 totals 10 residues. V lost 3 bases and J 5 bases, leaving 4 bases between the germline ends. In DNA, the CDR3 is TGCAGTGCTAGGAGGGAGACCCAGTACTTC. Translation gives CSARRETQYF.

This clonotype was recorded many times. The rearrangement links TRBV27 to TRBJ1-1; D is ambiguous. Germline V gene data show CDR1 as MNHEY and CDR2 as SMNVEV (reference sequence). The V end was cut by 5 bases, the J end by 3 bases, with 10 bases between. This CDR3 contains 13 residues. CDR3: CASSRMRHTEAFF. CDR3 nucleotides: TGTGCCAGCAGTCGGATGCGGCACACTGAAGCTTTCTTT.

This clonotype has a count of ten or more. The chain employs TRBV28 and TRBJ1-2; 7 bases line up with TRBD1. J was trimmed by 2 bases and V by 6 bases; bases with no gene match: 9. From germline, CDR1 is MDHEN and CDR2 SYDVKM. The CDR3 is 15 amino acids. DNA of the CDR3: TGTGCCAGCAGGCGACCGGGACAGACGAACTATGGCTACACCTTC. Amino acid sequence: CASRRPGQTNYGYTF.

This clonotype is medium-sized. The rearrangement uses TRBV7-9 and TRBJ2-7; 9 nucleotides align to TRBD1. In germline, CDR1 is SEHNR, CDR2 FQNEAQ (reference sequence). The CDR3 length is 14 residues. After removal of 2 bases from V and 6 bases from J, the junction contained 5 bases not matched to a gene. Written as DNA, the CDR3 is TGTGCCAGCAGCTTAATGGACAGGGGAATCGAGCAGTACTTC. Translated: CASSLMDRGIEQYF.

As DNA, the CDR3 is TGTGCCAGCATAACCGACAGGGTCCAGCCCCAGCATTTT. Amino acid sequence: CASITDRVQPQHF. V is TRBV28 and J is TRBJ1-5; 7 bases line up with TRBD1. The CDR3 length is 13 residues. J lost 7 bases, V lost 7 bases, and 7 bases had no gene match. The germline CDR1 and CDR2 sequences are MDHEN and SYDVKM.

This clonotype has at least ten counts. V is TRBV28 and J is TRBJ1-2; D is unclear. Trimming removed 4 bases from V and 8 bases from J, with 17 bases in between. This CDR3 spans 14 amino acids. Germline V lookup: CDR1 MDHEN, CDR2 SYDVKM. The CDR3 spells CASSSPSGERGYTF. Here the CDR3 DNA reads TGTGCCAGCAGTTCCCCCTCGGGAGAACGGGGCTACACCTTC.

The chain combines TRBV9 with TRBJ2-5; 9 bases agree with TRBD2. CDR1 SGDLS and CDR2 YYNGEE come from the germline V gene. This CDR3 has 16 amino acids. V shed 7 bases, J shed 2 bases, and the junction held 12 bases outside the gene matches. The CDR3 is CASSRGSGRSQETQYF. The CDR3 coding sequence is TGTGCCAGCTCTCGGGGTAGCGGGAGATCACAAGAGACCCAGTACTTC.

The rearrangement joins TRBV11-2 to TRBJ2-7; 7 bases agree with TRBD2. Trimming at V came to 4 bases and at J to 5 bases, leaving 11 bases not matched to a gene. Germline-derived CDR1 and CDR2 are SGHAT and FQNNGV. This CDR3 has 15 residues. In nucleotides, the CDR3 is TGTGCCAGCAGCTCCAGCGGGGACGCTCTGGACGAGCAGTACTTC. It translates to CASSSSGDALDEQYF.

This clonotype was detected ten times or more. This chain links TRBV28 with TRBJ2-5; 13 nucleotides line up with TRBD2. The CDR3 totals 14 residues. Trimming cost V 6 bases and J 2 bases; bases outside gene matches: 0. Germline values: CDR1 MDHEN, CDR2 SYDVKM. CDR3 in amino acids: CASRLAGGQETQYF. The CDR3 DNA follows: TGTGCCAGCAGACTAGCGGGGGGGCAAGAGACCCAGTACTTC.

The chain is built from TRBV2 and TRBJ2-7, with D possibly matching TRBD2 (5 bases). Germline loops: CDR1 SNHLY, CDR2 FYNNEI. The V gene lost 4 bases and the J gene lost 7 bases, with 11 bases spanning the gap. This CDR3 comprises 12 residues. The CDR3 loop is CASSARGIEQYV. CDR3 DNA: TGTGCCAGCAGTGCTCGAGGGATTGAGCAGTACGTC.

The table lists this clonotype with a few counts. The V gene is TRBV14, the J gene TRBJ2-5; unclear D gene. The CDR3 sequence is 15 residues long. V lost 3 bases, J lost 1 base, and 12 bases lay in between. Germline CDR1 reads SGHDN; CDR2 reads FVKESK. CDR3 in DNA: TGTGCCAGCAGCCATAGGGCCCTCTTCCAAGAGACCCAGTACTTC. Its protein is CASSHRALFQETQYF. Based on the CDR3 plus reference TRBV14 and TRBJ2-5, the full variable domain is EAGVTQFPSHSVIEKGQTVTLRCDPISGHDNLYWYRRVMGKEIKFLLHFVKESKQDESGMPNNRFLAERTGGTYSTLKVQPAELEDSGVYFCASSHRALFQETQYFGPGTRLLVL.

In its sample, this clonotype was seen many times. The gene calls are TRBV19 and TRBJ1-6; D uncertain. The V end was cut by 5 bases, the J end by 5 bases, with 19 bases between. The length of the CDR3 is 17 residues. CDR1 is LNHDA and CDR2 is SQIVND in the germline V gene (reference sequence). Written as DNA, the CDR3 is TGTGCCAGTAGTTTACCCGTCCGAATTGGGAATAATTCACCCCTCCACTTT. This translates into CASSLPVRIGNNSPLHF.

This clonotype has ten or more counts. The chain joins TRBV28 to TRBJ1-4; D is possibly TRBD1 (6 bases). The CDR3 is 12 amino acids. Germline V gene data show CDR1 as MDHEN and CDR2 as SYDVKM. The ends were cut back, 7 bases at V and 8 bases at J, with 11 bases in the middle. The chain's CDR3 is CASNAGQEKLFF. Here the CDR3 DNA reads TGTGCCAGCAATGCAGGACAGGAAAAACTGTTTTTT.

This clonotype was seen ten or more times. The chain employs TRBV11-2 and TRBJ2-3; perhaps TRBD2 as D (5 bases). This CDR3 is built from 14 residues. V gave up 1 base and J gave up 4 bases, with 9 bases separating them. Germline CDR1 is SGHAT and CDR2 is FQNNGV. Written as DNA, the CDR3 is TGTGCCAGCAGCTTAGGGCCCGGGGCAGATACGCAGTATTTT. This encodes CASSLGPGADTQYF.

The chain links TRBV7-2 to TRBJ2-6; D unclear. With 8 bases removed from V and 4 bases from J, the gap between germline ends came to 9 bases. CDR1 SGHTA and CDR2 FQGNSA come from the germline V gene. This CDR3 is built from 13 residues. The CDR3 sequence: CASAAYGANVLTF. The CDR3 nucleotides are TGTGCCAGCGCAGCGTACGGGGCCAACGTCCTGACTTTC.

The chain links TRBV20-1 to TRBJ2-5, with a weak D call TRBD1 (7 bases). The CDR3 spans 14 residues. V was cut by 2 bases and J by 2 bases, with 12 bases left in between. Germline-derived CDR1 and CDR2 are DFQATT and SNEGSKA (reference sequence). In nucleotides, the CDR3 is TGCAGTGCTAGAAGGCAGGGGGGACAAGAGACCCAGTACTTC. It encodes CSARRQGGQETQYF.

In its sample, this clonotype was seen many times. The V gene is TRBV29-1, the J gene TRBJ2-3; 11 nucleotides agree with TRBD2. Germline V CDR1 and CDR2: SQVTM, ANQGSEA. The V segment lost 5 bases and the J segment 4 bases; nucleotides outside the gene matches: 14. The CDR3 sequence is 17 residues long. CDR3 coding DNA: TGCAGCGTTCGCGCCCGCCCTAGCGGGGGGCCGGCAGATACGCAGTATTTT. Residues: CSVRARPSGGPADTQYF.